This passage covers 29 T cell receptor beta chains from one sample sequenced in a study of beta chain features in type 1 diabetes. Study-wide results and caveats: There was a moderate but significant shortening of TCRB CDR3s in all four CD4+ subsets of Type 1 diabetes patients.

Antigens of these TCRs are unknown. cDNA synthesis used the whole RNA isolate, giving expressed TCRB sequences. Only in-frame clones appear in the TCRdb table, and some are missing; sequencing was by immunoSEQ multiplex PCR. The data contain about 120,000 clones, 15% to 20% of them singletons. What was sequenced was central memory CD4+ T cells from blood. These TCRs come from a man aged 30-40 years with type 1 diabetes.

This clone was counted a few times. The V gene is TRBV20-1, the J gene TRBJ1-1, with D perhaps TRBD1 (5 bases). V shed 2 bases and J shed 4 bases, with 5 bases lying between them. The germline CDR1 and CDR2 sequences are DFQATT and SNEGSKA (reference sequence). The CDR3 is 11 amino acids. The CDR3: CSARTGTEAFF. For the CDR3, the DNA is TGCAGTGCTAGAACAGGCACTGAAGCTTTCTTT.

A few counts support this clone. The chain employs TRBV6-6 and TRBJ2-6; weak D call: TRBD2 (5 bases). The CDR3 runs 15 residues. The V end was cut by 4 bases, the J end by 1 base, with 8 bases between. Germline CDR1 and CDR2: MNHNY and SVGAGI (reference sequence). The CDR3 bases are TGTGCCAGCAGTTCGGGAAGTTCTGGGGCCAACGTCCTGACTTTC. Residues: CASSSGSSGANVLTF.

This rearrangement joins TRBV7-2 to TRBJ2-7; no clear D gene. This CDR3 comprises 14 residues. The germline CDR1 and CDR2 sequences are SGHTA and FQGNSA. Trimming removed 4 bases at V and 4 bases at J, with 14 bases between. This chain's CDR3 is CASSSTFTTYEQYF. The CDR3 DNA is TGTGCCAGCAGCTCTACCTTTACCACATACGAGCAGTACTTC.

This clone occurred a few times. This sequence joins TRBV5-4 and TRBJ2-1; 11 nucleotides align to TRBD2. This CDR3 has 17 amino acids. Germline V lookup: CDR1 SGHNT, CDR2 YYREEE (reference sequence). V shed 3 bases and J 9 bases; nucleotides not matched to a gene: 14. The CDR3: CASSWDVGSGGAGEQFF. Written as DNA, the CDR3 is TGTGCCAGCAGCTGGGACGTTGGTAGCGGGGGGGCCGGTGAGCAGTTCTTC.

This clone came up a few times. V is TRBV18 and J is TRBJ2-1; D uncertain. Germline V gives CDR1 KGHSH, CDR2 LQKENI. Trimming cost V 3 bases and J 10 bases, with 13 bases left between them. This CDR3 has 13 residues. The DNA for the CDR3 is TGTGCCAGCTCACCGGGTGTTGTGAGGGAGCAGTTCTTC. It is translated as CASSPGVVREQFF.

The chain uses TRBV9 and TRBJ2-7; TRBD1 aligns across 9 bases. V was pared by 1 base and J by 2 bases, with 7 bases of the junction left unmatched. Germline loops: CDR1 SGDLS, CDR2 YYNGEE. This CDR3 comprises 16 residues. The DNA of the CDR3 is TGTGCCAGCAGCGTATCTCTGGGACAGGGCGCCTACGAGCAGTACTTC. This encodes CASSVSLGQGAYEQYF.

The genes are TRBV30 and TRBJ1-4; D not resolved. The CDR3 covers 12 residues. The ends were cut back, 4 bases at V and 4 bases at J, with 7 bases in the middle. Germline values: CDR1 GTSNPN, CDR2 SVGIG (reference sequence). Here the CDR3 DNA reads TGTGCCTGGAAGTCGGTTAATGAAAAACTGTTTTTT. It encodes CAWKSVNEKLFF.

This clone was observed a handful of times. As DNA, the CDR3 is TGTGCCAGCAGTTACAGGGACAGGGGAGAAAAACTGTTTTTT. Its protein product is CASSYRDRGEKLFF. This rearrangement joins TRBV6-6 to TRBJ1-4; 10 bases map to TRBD1. The CDR3 runs 14 residues. The V gene end was trimmed by 2 bases and the J gene end by 8 bases; junction bases not matched to a gene: 2. Per germline, CDR1 MNHNY and CDR2 SVGAGI (reference sequence).

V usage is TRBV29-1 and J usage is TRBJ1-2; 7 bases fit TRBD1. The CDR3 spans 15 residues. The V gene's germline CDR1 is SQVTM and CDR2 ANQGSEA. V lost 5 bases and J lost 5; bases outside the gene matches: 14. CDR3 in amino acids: CSVLSQGEEAYGYTF. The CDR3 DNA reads TGCAGCGTTTTGTCCCAGGGGGAAGAAGCGTATGGCTACACCTTC.

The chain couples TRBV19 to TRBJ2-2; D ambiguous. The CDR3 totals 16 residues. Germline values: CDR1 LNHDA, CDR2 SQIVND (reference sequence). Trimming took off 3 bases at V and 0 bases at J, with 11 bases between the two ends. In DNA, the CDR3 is TGTGCCAGTAGTATCTTCGGCAGGACGAACACCGGGGAGCTGTTTTTT. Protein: CASSIFGRTNTGELFF.

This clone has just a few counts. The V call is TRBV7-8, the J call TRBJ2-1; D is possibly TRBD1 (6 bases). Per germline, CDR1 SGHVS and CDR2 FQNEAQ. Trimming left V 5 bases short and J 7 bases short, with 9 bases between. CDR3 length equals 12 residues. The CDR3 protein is CASSVDRNEQFF. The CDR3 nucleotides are TGTGCCAGCAGCGTCGACAGGAATGAGCAGTTCTTC. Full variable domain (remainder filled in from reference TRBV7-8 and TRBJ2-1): GAGVSQSPRYKVAKRGQDVALRCDPISGHVSLFWYQQALGQGPEFLTYFQNEAQLDKSGLPSDRFFAERPEGSVSTLKIQRTQQEDSAVYLCASSVDRNEQFFGPGTRLTVL.

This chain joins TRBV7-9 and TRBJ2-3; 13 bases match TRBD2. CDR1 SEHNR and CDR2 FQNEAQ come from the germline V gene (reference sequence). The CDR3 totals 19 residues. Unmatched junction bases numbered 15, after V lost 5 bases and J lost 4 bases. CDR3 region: CASSPMTSGGTGYPDTQYF. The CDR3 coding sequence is TGTGCCAGCAGCCCTATGACTAGCGGGGGGACCGGGTATCCAGATACGCAGTATTTT.

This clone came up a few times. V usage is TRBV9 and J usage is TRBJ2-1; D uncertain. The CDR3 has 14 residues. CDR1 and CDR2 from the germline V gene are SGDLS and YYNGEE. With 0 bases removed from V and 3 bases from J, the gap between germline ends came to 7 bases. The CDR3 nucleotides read TGTGCCAGCAGCGTAGCGGACGGCTACAATGAGCAGTTCTTC. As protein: CASSVADGYNEQFF.

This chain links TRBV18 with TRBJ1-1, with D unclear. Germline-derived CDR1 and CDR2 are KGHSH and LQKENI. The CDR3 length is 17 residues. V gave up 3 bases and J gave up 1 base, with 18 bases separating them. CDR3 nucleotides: TGTGCCAGCTCACCTGCTGCCGGGGATTTCTCGAACACTGAAGCTTTCTTT. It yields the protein CASSPAAGDFSNTEAFF.

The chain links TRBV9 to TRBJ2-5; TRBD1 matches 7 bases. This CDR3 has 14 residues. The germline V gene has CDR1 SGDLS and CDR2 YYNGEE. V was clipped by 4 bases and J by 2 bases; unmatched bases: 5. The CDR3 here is CASSFRDRQETQYF. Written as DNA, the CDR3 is TGTGCCAGCAGCTTCCGGGACAGACAAGAGACCCAGTACTTC.

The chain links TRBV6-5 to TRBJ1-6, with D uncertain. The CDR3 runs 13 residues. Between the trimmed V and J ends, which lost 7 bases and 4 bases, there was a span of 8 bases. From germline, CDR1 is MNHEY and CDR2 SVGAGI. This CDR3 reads CASNSGYNSPLHF. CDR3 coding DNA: TGTGCCAGCAATTCGGGGTATAATTCACCCCTCCACTTT.

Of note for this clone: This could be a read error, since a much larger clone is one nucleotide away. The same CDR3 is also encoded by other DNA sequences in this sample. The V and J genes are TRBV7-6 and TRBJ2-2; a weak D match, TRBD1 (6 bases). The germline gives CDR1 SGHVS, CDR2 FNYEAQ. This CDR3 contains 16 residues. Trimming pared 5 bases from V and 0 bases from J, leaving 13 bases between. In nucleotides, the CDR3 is TGTGCCAGCAGCCCGCAACAGGGCGCGAACACCGGGGAGCTGTTTTTT. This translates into CASSPQQGANTGELFF.

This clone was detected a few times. The chain's CDR3 is CASSLLPGTVVETQYF. CDR3 DNA: TGCGCCAGCAGCCTCCTCCCGGGGACCGTAGTTGAGACCCAGTACTTC. V usage is TRBV5-1 and J usage is TRBJ2-5; D might be TRBD1 or TRBD2, each matching 5 bases. The V gene lost 4 bases and the J gene lost 5 bases, with 21 bases spanning the gap. Germline CDR1 SGHRS, CDR2 YFSETQ. This CDR3 is 16 amino acids long.

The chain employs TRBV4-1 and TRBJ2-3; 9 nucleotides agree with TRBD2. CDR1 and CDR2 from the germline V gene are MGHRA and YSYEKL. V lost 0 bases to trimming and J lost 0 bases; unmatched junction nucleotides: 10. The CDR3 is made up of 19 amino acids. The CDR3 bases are TGCGCCAGCAGCCAAGATAAATTCAGACTAGCGGTTAGCACAGATACGCAGTATTTT. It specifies CASSQDKFRLAVSTDTQYF.

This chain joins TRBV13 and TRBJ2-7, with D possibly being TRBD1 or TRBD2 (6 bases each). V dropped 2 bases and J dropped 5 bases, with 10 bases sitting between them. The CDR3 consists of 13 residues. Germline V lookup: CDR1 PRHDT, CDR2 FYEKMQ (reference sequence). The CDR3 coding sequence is TGTGCCAGCAGCTTAAGGGGGGTCGACGAGCAGTACTTC. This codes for CASSLRGVDEQYF.

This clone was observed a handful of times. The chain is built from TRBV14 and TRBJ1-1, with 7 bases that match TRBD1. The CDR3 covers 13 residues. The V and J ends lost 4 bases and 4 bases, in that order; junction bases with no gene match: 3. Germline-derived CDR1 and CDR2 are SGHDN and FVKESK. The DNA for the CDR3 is TGTGCCAGCAGCCTAGACAGGGCCACTGAAGCTTTCTTT. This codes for CASSLDRATEAFF. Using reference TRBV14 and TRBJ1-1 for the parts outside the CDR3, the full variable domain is EAGVTQFPSHSVIEKGQTVTLRCDPISGHDNLYWYRRVMGKEIKFLLHFVKESKQDESGMPNNRFLAERTGGTYSTLKVQPAELEDSGVYFCASSLDRATEAFFGQGTRLTVV.

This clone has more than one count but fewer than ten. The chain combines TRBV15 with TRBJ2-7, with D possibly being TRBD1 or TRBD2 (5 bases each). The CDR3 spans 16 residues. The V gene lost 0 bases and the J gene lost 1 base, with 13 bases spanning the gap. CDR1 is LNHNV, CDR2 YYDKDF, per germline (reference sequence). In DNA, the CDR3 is TGTGCCACCAGCAGAGATCAGGGAGCCGGGTCCTACGAGCAGTACTTC. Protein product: CATSRDQGAGSYEQYF.

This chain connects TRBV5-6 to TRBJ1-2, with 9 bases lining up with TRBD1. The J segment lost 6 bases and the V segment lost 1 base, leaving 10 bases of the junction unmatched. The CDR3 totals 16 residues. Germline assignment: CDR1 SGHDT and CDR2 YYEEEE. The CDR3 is CASSLTGGDFRDGYTF. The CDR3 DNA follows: TGTGCCAGCAGCTTGACAGGGGGCGATTTTAGAGATGGCTACACCTTC.

The CDR3 bases are TGTGCCAGCAAGAGAGACAGGGGGCTTTCCAAAAACATTCAGTACTTC. Its protein product is CASKRDRGLSKNIQYF. The rearrangement uses TRBV2 and TRBJ2-4, with TRBD1 matching over 10 bases. V trimming: 7 bases; J trimming: 2 bases; junction bases outside the gene matches: 8. The CDR3 extends over 16 amino acids. Germline V CDR1 and CDR2: SNHLY, FYNNEI. The full variable domain, in which reference TRBV2 and TRBJ2-4 provide the parts outside the CDR3, is EPEVTQTPSHQVTQMGQEVILRCVPISNHLYFYWYRQILGQKVEFLVSFYNNEISEKSEIFDDQFSVERPDGSNFTLKIRSTKLEDSAMYFCASKRDRGLSKNIQYFGAGTRLSVL.

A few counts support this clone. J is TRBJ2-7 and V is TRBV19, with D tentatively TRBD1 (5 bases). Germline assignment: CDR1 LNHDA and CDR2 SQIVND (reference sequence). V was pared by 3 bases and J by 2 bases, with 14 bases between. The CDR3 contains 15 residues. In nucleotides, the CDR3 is TGTGCCAGTAGTATGACTCAGGGTCCTACCTACGAGCAGTACTTC. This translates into CASSMTQGPTYEQYF.

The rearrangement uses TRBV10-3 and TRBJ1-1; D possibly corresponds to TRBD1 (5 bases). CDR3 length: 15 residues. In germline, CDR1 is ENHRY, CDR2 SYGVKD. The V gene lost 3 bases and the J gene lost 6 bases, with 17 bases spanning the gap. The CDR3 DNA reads TGTGCCATCAGTGATGAGAACAGGCCGAGGGCTGAAGCTTTCTTT. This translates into CAISDENRPRAEAFF.

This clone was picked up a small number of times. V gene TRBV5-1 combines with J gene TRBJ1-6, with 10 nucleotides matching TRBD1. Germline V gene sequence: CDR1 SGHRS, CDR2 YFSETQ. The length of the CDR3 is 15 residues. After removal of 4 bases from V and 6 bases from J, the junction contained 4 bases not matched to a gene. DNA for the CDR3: TGCGCCAGCAGCCCCGGACAGGGGGTTAATTCACCCCTCCACTTT. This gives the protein CASSPGQGVNSPLHF.

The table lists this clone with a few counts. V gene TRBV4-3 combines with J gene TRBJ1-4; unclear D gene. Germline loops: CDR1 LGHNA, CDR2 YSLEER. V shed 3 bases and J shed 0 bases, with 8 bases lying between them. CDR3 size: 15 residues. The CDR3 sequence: CASSHRGATNEKLFF. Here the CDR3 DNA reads TGCGCCAGCAGCCATCGGGGTGCAACTAATGAAAAACTGTTTTTT.

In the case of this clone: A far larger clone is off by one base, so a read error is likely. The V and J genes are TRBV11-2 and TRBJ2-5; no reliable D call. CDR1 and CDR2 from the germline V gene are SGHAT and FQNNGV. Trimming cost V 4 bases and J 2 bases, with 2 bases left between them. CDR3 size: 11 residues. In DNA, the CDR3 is TGTGCCAGCAGCTCTCAAGAGACCCAGTACTTC. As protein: CASSSQETQYF. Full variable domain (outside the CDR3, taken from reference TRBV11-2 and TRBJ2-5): EAGVAQSPRYKIIEKRQSVAFWCNPISGHATLYWYQQILGQGPKLLIQFQNNGVVDDSQLPKDRFSAERLKGVDSTLKIQPAKLEDSAVYLCASSSQETQYFGPGTRLLVL.